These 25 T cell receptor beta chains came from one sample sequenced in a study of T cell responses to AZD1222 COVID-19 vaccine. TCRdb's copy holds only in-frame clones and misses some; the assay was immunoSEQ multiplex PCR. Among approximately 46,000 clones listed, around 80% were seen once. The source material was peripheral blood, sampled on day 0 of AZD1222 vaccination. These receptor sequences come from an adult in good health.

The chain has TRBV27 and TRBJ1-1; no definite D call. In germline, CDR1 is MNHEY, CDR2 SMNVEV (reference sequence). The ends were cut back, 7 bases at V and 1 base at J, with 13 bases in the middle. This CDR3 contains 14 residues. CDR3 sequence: CASKWVSQNTEAFF. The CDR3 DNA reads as TGTGCCAGCAAGTGGGTCAGTCAGAACACTGAAGCTTTCTTT.

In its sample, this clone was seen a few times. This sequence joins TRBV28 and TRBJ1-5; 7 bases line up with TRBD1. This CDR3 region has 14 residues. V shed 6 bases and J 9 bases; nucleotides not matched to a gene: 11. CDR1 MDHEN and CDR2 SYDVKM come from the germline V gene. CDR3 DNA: TGTGCCAGCAGCCCAGGGGGGGACAGCGCGCCCCAGCATTTT. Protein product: CASSPGGDSAPQHF.

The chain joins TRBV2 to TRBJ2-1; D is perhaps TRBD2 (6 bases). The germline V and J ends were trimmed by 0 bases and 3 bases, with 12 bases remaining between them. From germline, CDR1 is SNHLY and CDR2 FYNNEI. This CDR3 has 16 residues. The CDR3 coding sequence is TGTGCCAGCAGTGAAGCGCGGGCTAGCGACTACAATGAGCAGTTCTTC. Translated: CASSEARASDYNEQFF.

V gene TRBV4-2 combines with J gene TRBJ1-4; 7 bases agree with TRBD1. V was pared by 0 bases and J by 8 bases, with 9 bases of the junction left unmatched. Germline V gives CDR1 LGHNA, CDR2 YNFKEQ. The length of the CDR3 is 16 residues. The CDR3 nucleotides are TGTGCCAGCAGCCAAGATCGGCCAGGGGGAGGAGAAAAACTGTTTTTT. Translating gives CASSQDRPGGGEKLFF.

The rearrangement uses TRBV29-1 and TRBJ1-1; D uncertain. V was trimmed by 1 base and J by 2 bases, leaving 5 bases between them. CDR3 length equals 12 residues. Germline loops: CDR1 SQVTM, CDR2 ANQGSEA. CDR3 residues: CSVEGGNTEAFF. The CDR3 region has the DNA TGCAGCGTTGAAGGTGGAAACACTGAAGCTTTCTTT.

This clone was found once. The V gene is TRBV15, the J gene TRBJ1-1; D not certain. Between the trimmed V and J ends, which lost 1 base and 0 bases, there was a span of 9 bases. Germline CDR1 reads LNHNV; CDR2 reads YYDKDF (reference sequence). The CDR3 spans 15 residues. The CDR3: CATSRGPNLNTEAFF. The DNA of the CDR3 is TGTGCCACCAGCAGAGGGCCTAATCTGAACACTGAAGCTTTCTTT.

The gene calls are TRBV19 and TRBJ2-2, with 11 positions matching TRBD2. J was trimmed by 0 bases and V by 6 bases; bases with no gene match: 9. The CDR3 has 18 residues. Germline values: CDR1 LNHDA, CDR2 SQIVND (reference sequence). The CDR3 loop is CASSRVAGGRTNTGELFF. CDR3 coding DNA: TGTGCCAGTAGCCGGGTAGCGGGAGGGCGAACGAACACCGGGGAGCTGTTTTTT.

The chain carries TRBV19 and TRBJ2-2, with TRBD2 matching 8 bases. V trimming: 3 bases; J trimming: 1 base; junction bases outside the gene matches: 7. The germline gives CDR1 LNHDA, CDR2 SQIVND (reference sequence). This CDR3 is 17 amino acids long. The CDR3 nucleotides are TGTGCCAGTAGTATTCTTCGGCTAGCGGGGAACACCGGGGAGCTGTTTTTT. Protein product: CASSILRLAGNTGELFF.

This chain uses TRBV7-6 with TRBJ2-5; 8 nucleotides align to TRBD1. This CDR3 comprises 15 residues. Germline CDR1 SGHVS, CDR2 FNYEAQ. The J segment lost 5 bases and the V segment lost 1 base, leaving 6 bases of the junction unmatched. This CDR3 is CASSLGQGMWETQYF. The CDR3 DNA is TGTGCCAGCAGCTTAGGACAGGGGATGTGGGAGACCCAGTACTTC.

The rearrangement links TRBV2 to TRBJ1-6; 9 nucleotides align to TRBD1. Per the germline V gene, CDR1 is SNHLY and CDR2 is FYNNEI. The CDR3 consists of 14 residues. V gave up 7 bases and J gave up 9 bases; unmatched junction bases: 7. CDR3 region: CASNSGTGSSPLHF. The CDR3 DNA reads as TGTGCCAGCAACTCGGGGACAGGGAGTTCACCCCTCCACTTT.

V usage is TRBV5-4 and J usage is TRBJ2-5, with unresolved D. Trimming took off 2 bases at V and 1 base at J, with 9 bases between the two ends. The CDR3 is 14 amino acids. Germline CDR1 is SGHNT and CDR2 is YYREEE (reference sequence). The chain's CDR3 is CASSLRQTQETQYF. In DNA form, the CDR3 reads TGTGCCAGCAGCTTAAGGCAGACCCAAGAGACCCAGTACTTC.

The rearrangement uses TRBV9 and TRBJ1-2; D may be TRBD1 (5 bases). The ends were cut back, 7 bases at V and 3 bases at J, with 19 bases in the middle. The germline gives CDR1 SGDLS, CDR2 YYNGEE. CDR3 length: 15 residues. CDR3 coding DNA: TGTGCCAGCGCCGCGGGACGAAGGACTTACTATGGCTACACCTTC. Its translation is CASAAGRRTYYGYTF.

The CDR3, as DNA: TGTGCCAGCAGTAGCCAAGACTCCTACACTGAAGCTTTCTTT. Translation: CASSSQDSYTEAFF. This rearrangement joins TRBV6-5 to TRBJ1-1; D not certain. The CDR3 is 14 residues long. V shed 5 bases and J shed 3 bases, with 13 bases lying between them. Germline lookup yields CDR1 MNHEY and CDR2 SVGAGI.

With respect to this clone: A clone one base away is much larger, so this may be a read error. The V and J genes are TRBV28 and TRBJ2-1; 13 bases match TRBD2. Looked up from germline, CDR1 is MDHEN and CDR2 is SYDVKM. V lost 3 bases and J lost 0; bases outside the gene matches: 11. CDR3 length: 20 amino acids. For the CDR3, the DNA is TGTGCCAGCAGTTTTCCGCCGGGACTAGCGGGAAGGAGCTCCTACAATGAGCAGTTCTTC. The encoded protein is CASSFPPGLAGRSSYNEQFF. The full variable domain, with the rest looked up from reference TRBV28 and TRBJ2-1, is DVKVTQSSRYLVKRTGEKVFLECVQDMDHENMFWYRQDPGLGLRLIYFSYDVKMKEKGDIPEGYSVSREKKERFSLILESASTNQTSMYLCASSFPPGLAGRSSYNEQFFGPGTRLTVL.

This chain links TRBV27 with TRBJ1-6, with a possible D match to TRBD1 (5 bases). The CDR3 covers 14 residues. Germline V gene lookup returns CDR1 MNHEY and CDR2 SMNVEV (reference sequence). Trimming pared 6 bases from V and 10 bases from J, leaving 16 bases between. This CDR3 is CASRPGYRDSPLHF. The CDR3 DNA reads TGTGCCAGCAGACCGGGATATCGGGACTCACCCCTCCACTTT.

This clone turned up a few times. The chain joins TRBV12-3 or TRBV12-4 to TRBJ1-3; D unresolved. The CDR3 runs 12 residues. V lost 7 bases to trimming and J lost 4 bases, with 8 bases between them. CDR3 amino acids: CASKMGGNTIYF. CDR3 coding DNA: TGTGCCAGCAAAATGGGCGGAAACACCATATATTTT.

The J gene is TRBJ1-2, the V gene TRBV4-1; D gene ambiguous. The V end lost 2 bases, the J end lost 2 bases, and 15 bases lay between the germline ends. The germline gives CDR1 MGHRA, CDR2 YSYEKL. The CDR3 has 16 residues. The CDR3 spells CASSQLWPVLNYGYTF. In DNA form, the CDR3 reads TGCGCCAGCAGCCAACTCTGGCCGGTACTAAACTATGGCTACACCTTC.

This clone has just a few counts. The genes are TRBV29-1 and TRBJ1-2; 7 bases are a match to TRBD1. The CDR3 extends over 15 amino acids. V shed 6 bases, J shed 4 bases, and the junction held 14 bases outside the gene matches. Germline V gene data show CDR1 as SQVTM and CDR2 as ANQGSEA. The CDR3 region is CSVADIPTGAYGYTF. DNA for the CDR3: TGCAGCGTCGCAGATATACCCACAGGGGCCTATGGCTACACCTTC.

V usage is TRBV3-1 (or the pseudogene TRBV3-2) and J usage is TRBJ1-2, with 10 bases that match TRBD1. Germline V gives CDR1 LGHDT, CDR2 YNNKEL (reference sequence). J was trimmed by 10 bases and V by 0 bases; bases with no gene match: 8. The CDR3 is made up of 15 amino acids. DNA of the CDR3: TGTGCCAGCAGCCAAGATCCCTGGACAGGGGGAATCTACACCTTC. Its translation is CASSQDPWTGGIYTF.

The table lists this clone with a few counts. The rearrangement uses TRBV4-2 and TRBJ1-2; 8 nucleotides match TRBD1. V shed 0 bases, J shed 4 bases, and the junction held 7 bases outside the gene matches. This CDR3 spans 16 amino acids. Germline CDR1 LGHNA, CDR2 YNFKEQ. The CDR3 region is CASSQEGTGGLYGYTF. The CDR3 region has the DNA TGTGCCAGCAGCCAAGAAGGTACAGGGGGACTCTATGGCTACACCTTC.

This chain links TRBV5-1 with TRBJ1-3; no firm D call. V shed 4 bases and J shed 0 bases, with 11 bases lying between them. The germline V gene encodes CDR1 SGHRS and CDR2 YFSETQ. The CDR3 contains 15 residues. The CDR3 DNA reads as TGCGCCAGCAGCCACGGAGAGAACTCTGGAAACACCATATATTTT. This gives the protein CASSHGENSGNTIYF.

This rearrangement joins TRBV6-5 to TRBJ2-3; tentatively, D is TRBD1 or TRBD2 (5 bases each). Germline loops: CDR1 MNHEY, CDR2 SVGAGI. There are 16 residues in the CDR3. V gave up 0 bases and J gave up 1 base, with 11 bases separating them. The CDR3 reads CASSYSLVGGTDTQYF. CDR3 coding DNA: TGTGCCAGCAGTTACTCTCTCGTGGGGGGCACAGATACGCAGTATTTT.

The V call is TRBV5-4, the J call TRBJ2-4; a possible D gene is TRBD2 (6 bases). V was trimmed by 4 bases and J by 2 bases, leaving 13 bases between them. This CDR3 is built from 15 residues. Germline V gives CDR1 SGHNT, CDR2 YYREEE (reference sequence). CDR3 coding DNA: TGTGCCAGCAGCCACATCGGGAGAACCAAAAACATTCAGTACTTC. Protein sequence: CASSHIGRTKNIQYF.

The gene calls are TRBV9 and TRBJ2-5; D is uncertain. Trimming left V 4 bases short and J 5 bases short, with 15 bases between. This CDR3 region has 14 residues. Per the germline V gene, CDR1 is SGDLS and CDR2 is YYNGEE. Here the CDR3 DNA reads TGTGCCAGCAGCCTAAGTGGGGTGGGGGAGACCCAGTACTTC. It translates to CASSLSGVGETQYF.

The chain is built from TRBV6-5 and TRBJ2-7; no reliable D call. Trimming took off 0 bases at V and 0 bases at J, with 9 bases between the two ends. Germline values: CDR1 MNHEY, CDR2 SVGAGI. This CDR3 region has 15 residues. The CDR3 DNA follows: TGTGCCAGCAGTTACTCGTTAGGGAACTCCTACGAGCAGTACGTC. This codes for CASSYSLGNSYEQYV.